The rows below give T cell receptor beta chains drawn from one sample of a study of blood T cells in healthy people across ages. TCRdb fed the 5' RACE reads into MiXCR, producing one record per CDR3 protein. The data contain roughly 2 million distinct CDR3 sequences, approximately 50% of them singletons. The sequenced sample consisted of blood. These receptors all come from a woman between 40 and 50 years old in good health. CDR3s include the opening cysteine and the closing phenylalanine or tryptophan. A D gene is named only where the DNA matches it firmly. Size is omitted from some rows. Given values are once, few, many or a class for expanded clones.

j_call cdr3_length d_call clone_size v_call cdr3_nt cdr3_aa
TRBJ2-5 15 - - TRBV21-1 TGTGCCAGCAGCCAACGGACCAGACGAAGGTCGACCCAGTACTTC CASSQRTRRRSTQYF
TRBJ2-3 13 TRBD2 few TRBV15 TGTGCCACCAGTGAGGGAGGGAGAGATACGCAGTATTTT CATSEGGRDTQYF
TRBJ2-3 16 - - TRBV7-8 TGTGCCAGCAGCTTAGGTCCACTAGCAAGCACAGATACGCAGTATTTT CASSLGPLASTDTQYF
TRBJ2-3 15 TRBD2 - TRBV15 TGTGCCACCAGCCCTTGGACTAGCGGGGCAGATACGCAGTATTTT CATSPWTSGADTQYF
TRBJ2-4 13 - - TRBV6-5 TGTGCCAGCAGTTACGGACAGCAAAACATTCAGTACTTC CASSYGQQNIQYF
TRBJ2-7 16 TRBD1 - TRBV3-1 TGTGCCAGCAGCCAGGGTAGGACAGGGAGCTCCTACGAGCAGTACTTC CASSQGRTGSSYEQYF
TRBJ2-1 15 TRBD2 - TRBV28 TGTGCCAGCAGACGCAGCGGGGGGGCCTACAATGAGCAGTTCTTC CASRRSGGAYNEQFF
TRBJ2-3 16 TRBD2 - TRBV7-2 TGTGCCAGCAGCCACGGCAGCGGGGGGCTCACAGATACGCAGTATTTT CASSHGSGGLTDTQYF
TRBJ1-4 15 - - TRBV11-2 TGTGCCAGCAGCCGTTACAGGGTAGTAAATGAAAAACTGTTTTTT CASSRYRVVNEKLFF
TRBJ1-5 16 - - TRBV19 TGTGCCAGCCGAAGAGAGGACGGGGGGAAGGATCAGCCCCAGCATTTT CASRREDGGKDQPQHF
TRBJ2-3 15 - - TRBV20-1 TGCAGTGCTAGAGATTTTGGGCAGGGCACAGATACGCAGTATTTT CSARDFGQGTDTQYF
TRBJ1-2 11 - - TRBV20-1 TGCAGTGCTATTGACACGCGCGGCTACACCTTC CSAIDTRGYTF
TRBJ2-3 15 - few TRBV24-1 TGTGCCACCAGTGATCCCGGCCTACGAATGGATACGCAGTATTTT CATSDPGLRMDTQYF
TRBJ2-3 11 - - TRBV20-1 TGCAGTGCTTCTCCAGTAGATACGCAGTATTTT CSASPVDTQYF
TRBJ2-7 15 - - TRBV24-1 TGTGCCACCAGTGATTCCGGGGTAAGGAGAAATGAGCAGTACTTC CATSDSGVRRNEQYF
TRBJ2-7 12 - few TRBV7-9 TGTGCCAGCAGTGAGAATTATTACGAGCAGTACTTC CASSENYYEQYF
TRBJ2-3 15 TRBD2 - TRBV20-1 TGCAGTGCAACAGCAATAGCGGGGAGGTCGGATATGCAGTATTTT CSATAIAGRSDMQYF
TRBJ1-1 13 - - TRBV5-1 TGCGCCAGCACCCAAAGGGAAGACACTGAAGCTTTCTTT CASTQREDTEAFF
TRBJ1-2 12 - - TRBV6-5 TGTGCCAGCAGTTATCGGGGATTTGGCTACACCTTC CASSYRGFGYTF
TRBJ2-1 13 - - TRBV24-1 TGTGCCACCAGTGATTTTCCCAGCAATGAGCAGTTCTTC CATSDFPSNEQFF
TRBJ2-6 12 - many TRBV6-2/TRBV6-3 TGCGCCAGCAGCTTGGGGGCCAACGTCCTGACTTTC CASSLGANVLTF
TRBJ2-5 13 - few TRBV20-1 TGCAGTGCTACTACAGGGTCCCAGGAGACCCAGTACTTC CSATTGSQETQYF
TRBJ2-7 16 - - TRBV3-1 TGTGCCAGCAGCCAAGTAGGCGGGACACGCTCCTACGAGCAGTACTTC CASSQVGGTRSYEQYF
TRBJ1-1 12 - few TRBV25-1 TGTGCCAGCAGTGAGTACCATACTGAAGCTTTCTTT CASSEYHTEAFF
TRBJ2-7 14 - - TRBV7-2 TGTGCCAGCTCAGCGACCGGGTCCCTCTACGAGCAGTACTTC CASSATGSLYEQYF
TRBJ2-7 14 TRBD2 many TRBV28 TGTGCCAGCTGCCATTGGACTAGCTACTACGAGCAGTACTTC CASCHWTSYYEQYF
TRBJ1-6 14 - - TRBV28 TGTGCCAGCAGACCGACGGAGGGTAATTCACCCCTCCACTTC CASRPTEGNSPLHF
TRBJ2-3 16 TRBD2 few TRBV6-5 TGTGCCAGCAGTTACTCGTCAGCGTCGGAGACTAGCCGGCAGTATTTT CASSYSSASETSRQYF
TRBJ1-2 16 - few TRBV7-2 TGTGCCAGCAGCCGAGACAGCTTTCTGTCTAACTATGGCTACACCTTC CASSRDSFLSNYGYTF
TRBJ1-2 16 - - TRBV14 TGTGCCAGCAGCCAAGACCCTACAGGGCTCCCCTATGGCTACACCTTC CASSQDPTGLPYGYTF
TRBJ1-2 13 - - TRBV7-2 TGTGCCAGCAGCTCTAGTTCAGCCAGTGGCTACACCTTC CASSSSSASGYTF
TRBJ2-5 15 TRBD2 few TRBV7-2 TGTGCCAGCAGCTTACGACTAGCGGGGGCGGGGACCCAGTACTTC CASSLRLAGAGTQYF
TRBJ2-5 15 - - TRBV18 TGTGCCAGCTCATCGGCTCCGGGTCAGAAAGAGACCCAGTACTTC CASSSAPGQKETQYF
TRBJ2-7 14 - few TRBV11-2 TGTGCCAGTACCGGGACATTGATCTCCTACGAGCAGTACTTC CASTGTLISYEQYF
TRBJ2-5 14 TRBD2 - TRBV29-1 TGCAGCGTTGAGGGACTAGTGGGAGCAGAGACCCAGTACTTC CSVEGLVGAETQYF
TRBJ2-1 16 TRBD1 - TRBV28 TGTGCCAGCAGTTTTAGACCGGGACAGGGGTACAATGAGCAGTTCTTC CASSFRPGQGYNEQFF
TRBJ2-3 13 - few TRBV4-3 TGCGCCAGCAGCCGGCCGGCTACCGGTACGCAGTATTTT CASSRPATGTQYF
TRBJ1-1 14 TRBD1 - TRBV6-2/TRBV6-3 TGTGCCAGCATCGGACAGGGCAAGAACACTGAAGCTTTCTTT CASIGQGKNTEAFF
TRBJ1-2 15 TRBD1 - TRBV10-3 TGTGCCATCAGTGAAGGGGACAGGGGCCTTTATGGCTACACCTTC CAISEGDRGLYGYTF
TRBJ2-5 12 - - TRBV29-1 TGCAGCGCTGAAGTACGGCAAGAGACCCAGTACTTC CSAEVRQETQYF
TRBJ2-5 14 TRBD2 - TRBV6-5 TGTGCCAGCAGTGACTCTAGCGGCCAAGAGACCCAGTACTTC CASSDSSGQETQYF
TRBJ1-2 11 - - TRBV28 TGTGCCAGCAGTTTTAGGGAAGGCTACACCTTC CASSFREGYTF
TRBJ2-5 15 - few TRBV24-1 TGTGCCACCAGTGACCCCCGGACGACGGAAGAGACCCAGTACTTC CATSDPRTTEETQYF
TRBJ2-3 14 - few TRBV5-1 TGCGCCAGCGCCGCCCAGCCAGGTTCAAATACGCAGTATTTT CASAAQPGSNTQYF
TRBJ2-1 14 - - TRBV20-1 TGCAGTGCTAGACACAGGGCCCAATACAATGAGCAGTTCTTC CSARHRAQYNEQFF
TRBJ2-5 15 TRBD2 few TRBV11-2 TGTGCCAGCAGCTCAAGCTTAGCGGGGGCGGCGACCCAGTACTTC CASSSSLAGAATQYF
TRBJ2-3 15 TRBD2 - TRBV5-5 TGTGCCAGCAGCTTCCTTCTAGCGGTTACAGATACGCAGTATTTT CASSFLLAVTDTQYF
TRBJ2-5 14 - few TRBV7-2 TGTGCCAGTACGTCCAGGGGAACGGGAGAGACCCAGTACTTC CASTSRGTGETQYF